Below are 29 T cell receptor beta chains sequenced from a single sample in a study of human T cells and chemical hapten exposure. A single record per CDR3 protein comes from TCRdb applying MiXCR to the RACE reads. The table includes fewer than 140,000 distinct CDR3 sequences, 12% detected once. Documented time point: pre-sensitization, week 0. As for treatment: therapeutic diphenylcyclopropenone sensitization with weekly scalp DPC. This material consisted of whole blood, taken in connection with sensitization to the hapten diphenylcyclopropenone (DPC). Receptor source: a woman aged 45-60 years with alopecia areata. Some clones in this sample may be carry-over from other donors' samples.

This clonotype has ten or more counts. The chain employs TRBV28 and TRBJ2-4, with D perhaps matching TRBD1 (5 bases). Germline lookup yields CDR1 MDHEN and CDR2 SYDVKM. Trimming removed 7 bases from V and 0 bases from J, with 10 bases in between. The CDR3 contains 14 residues. The CDR3 nucleotides are TGTGCCAGCAATTCAGGGATAGCCAAAAACATTCAGTACTTC. Translating gives CASNSGIAKNIQYF.

The table lists this clonotype with many counts. The chain employs TRBV6-5 and TRBJ2-7, with 8 bases aligning to TRBD1. The germline V gene has CDR1 MNHEY and CDR2 SVGAGI. The CDR3 spans 15 residues. Losses at the gene ends were 6 bases for V and 2 bases for J; bases not matched to a gene: 9. In DNA form, the CDR3 reads TGTGCCAGCAGCCGTCCTGGGACAGGAACCTACGAGCAGTACTTC. Translating it yields CASSRPGTGTYEQYF.

The CDR3, as DNA: TGCGCCAGCAGCCAAGATGGGGCAGGGGGCACCGCCGGGGAGCTGTTTTTT. Translating gives CASSQDGAGGTAGELFF. The V gene is TRBV4-3, the J gene TRBJ2-2; the match to TRBD1 covers 8 bases. The CDR3 consists of 17 residues. Germline V gene data show CDR1 as LGHNA and CDR2 as YSLEER. With 0 bases clipped from V and 6 bases from J, the junction kept 9 bases outside the gene matches.

V usage is TRBV28 and J usage is TRBJ2-7; unclear D gene. V was shortened by 4 bases and J by 1 base, with 17 bases between the two germline ends. The CDR3 spans 16 residues. Germline assignment: CDR1 MDHEN and CDR2 SYDVKM. The CDR3, as DNA: TGTGCCAGCAGTTCCTATCATTGGAAAGGATCCTACGAGCAGTACTTC. Protein product: CASSSYHWKGSYEQYF.

This clonotype was detected ten times or more. CDR3 bases: TGCGCCAGCAGCCAAGAAAGAGGGTTGACTAATGAAAAACTGTTTTTT. This gives the protein CASSQERGLTNEKLFF. The V gene is TRBV4-3, the J gene TRBJ1-4; no definite D call. There are 16 residues in the CDR3. V was cut by 0 bases and J by 2 bases, with 10 bases left in between. Germline CDR1 is LGHNA and CDR2 is YSLEER.

The sample holds many counts of this clonotype. V is TRBV24-1 and J is TRBJ2-5; possibly TRBD2 for D (5 bases). The germline V gene has CDR1 KGHDR and CDR2 SFDVKD. The CDR3 sequence is 13 residues long. Trimming shortened V by 9 bases and J by 3 bases, and 13 bases separated the two germline ends. CDR3 bases: TGTGCCACCGCCGGGCTAGCAGAAGAGACCCAGTACTTC. It encodes CATAGLAEETQYF.

The chain couples TRBV5-1 to TRBJ2-3; 7 bases are shared with TRBD1. CDR3 length: 15 residues. V was clipped by 0 bases and J by 4 bases; unmatched bases: 5. Germline V gene lookup returns CDR1 SGHRS and CDR2 YFSETQ. CDR3 nucleotide sequence: TGCGCCAGCAGCTTGGATGCAGGGGGAGCAGATACGCAGTATTTT. Its translation: CASSLDAGGADTQYF.

This clonotype came up a few times. The V and J genes are TRBV2 and TRBJ2-3; TRBD2 might be the D (6 bases). The CDR3 totals 15 residues. The germline gives CDR1 SNHLY, CDR2 FYNNEI. Trimming removed 9 bases from V and 2 bases from J, with 18 bases in between. This CDR3 reads CASIGEATHTDTQYF. The CDR3 DNA sequence: TGTGCCAGTATAGGGGAGGCCACGCACACAGATACGCAGTATTTT.

In its sample, this clonotype was seen a few times. The DNA for the CDR3 is TGCGCCAGCAGCCAAGATACCCTGACCGGAAACACCATATATTTT. Its translation: CASSQDTLTGNTIYF. The V and J genes are TRBV4-1 and TRBJ1-3; D gene uncertain. V lost 0 bases and J 4 bases, leaving 10 bases between the germline ends. The germline gives CDR1 MGHRA, CDR2 YSYEKL. The CDR3 loop spans 15 amino acids.

This clonotype was counted only a few times. The rearrangement links TRBV6-6 to TRBJ2-6; D is uncertain. The CDR3 length is 16 residues. The V gene lost 2 bases and the J gene lost 0 bases, with 8 bases spanning the gap. Per the germline V gene, CDR1 is MNHNY and CDR2 is SVGAGI (reference sequence). CDR3 in amino acids: CASSYSWHSGANVLTF. The CDR3 DNA reads as TGTGCCAGCAGTTACAGTTGGCACTCTGGGGCCAACGTCCTGACTTTC.

This clonotype came up many times. V and J are TRBV11-2 and TRBJ2-6; D is undetermined. Germline V gene data show CDR1 as SGHAT and CDR2 as FQNNGV. This CDR3 spans 13 amino acids. This CDR3 is CGIRWSGANVLTF. CDR3 nucleotides: TGTGGGATTCGGTGGTCTGGGGCCAACGTCCTGACTTTC.

The rearrangement uses TRBV7-2 and TRBJ2-5; no clear D. The CDR3 totals 13 residues. Germline CDR1 SGHTA, CDR2 FQGNSA. Trimming shortened V by 5 bases and J by 2 bases, and 9 bases separated the two germline ends. The CDR3, as DNA: TGTGCCAGCAGCCCCACAAATCAAGAGACCCAGTACTTC. It translates to CASSPTNQETQYF.

The chain recombines TRBV2 with TRBJ2-1; tentative D call: TRBD2 (6 bases). V was shortened by 4 bases and J by 9 bases, with 16 bases between the two germline ends. The CDR3 runs to 14 residues. Germline V gene data show CDR1 as SNHLY and CDR2 as FYNNEI. As DNA, the CDR3 is TGTGCCAGCAGTGCGAGGCGGGATCCCGGTGAGCAGTTCTTC. Its translation: CASSARRDPGEQFF.

The CDR3 nucleotides are TGTGCCAGCAGTTCCATTGCGGGACAGGGGTTTAACGAGCAGTACTTC. It specifies CASSSIAGQGFNEQYF. The chain couples TRBV6-5 to TRBJ2-7; 10 bases map to TRBD1. The V gene's germline CDR1 is MNHEY and CDR2 SVGAGI. With 4 bases clipped from V and 5 bases from J, the junction kept 11 bases outside the gene matches. The CDR3 is made up of 16 amino acids.

This clonotype came up many times. The chain joins TRBV7-2 to TRBJ1-2; D unresolved. The germline gives CDR1 SGHTA, CDR2 FQGNSA. Trimming removed 0 bases from V and 5 bases from J, with 4 bases in between. This CDR3 comprises 12 residues. Here the CDR3 reads CASSLAGYGYTF. Written as DNA, the CDR3 is TGTGCCAGCAGCTTAGCAGGGTATGGCTACACCTTC.

This clonotype has at least ten counts. The chain recombines TRBV4-1 with TRBJ1-5; D not certain. V lost 0 bases and J 9 bases, leaving 9 bases between the germline ends. CDR3 length: 13 residues. Germline V lookup: CDR1 MGHRA, CDR2 YSYEKL. The CDR3 bases are TGCGCCAGCAGCCAAGATTTGAGCGCGCCCCAGCATTTT. This codes for CASSQDLSAPQHF.

The rearrangement joins TRBV3-1 to TRBJ1-1; D is ambiguous. V lost 2 bases and J lost 2, with 9 bases in between. The CDR3 spans 14 residues. Germline-derived CDR1 and CDR2 are LGHDT and YNNKEL (reference sequence). The CDR3 coding sequence is TGTGCCAGCAGCCAACAGGCGAGCAACACTGAAGCTTTCTTT. The encoded protein is CASSQQASNTEAFF.

This clonotype was detected many times. J is TRBJ2-1 and V is TRBV11-3; 8 bases are shared with TRBD2. The germline gives CDR1 SGHNT, CDR2 YENEEA. The ends lost 1 base at V and 8 bases at J; junction bases unmatched: 4. The CDR3 runs 14 residues. CDR3 loop: CASSLAGGPYEQFF. The CDR3 DNA reads as TGTGCCAGCAGCTTAGCGGGGGGGCCGTATGAGCAGTTCTTC. Using reference TRBV11-3 and TRBJ2-1 for the parts outside the CDR3, the full variable domain is EAGVVQSPRYKIIEKKQPVAFWCNPISGHNTLYWYLQNLGQGPELLIRYENEEAVDDSQLPKDRFSAERLKGVDSTLKIQPAELGDSAVYLCASSLAGGPYEQFFGPGTRLTVL.

The rearrangement uses TRBV6-1 and TRBJ1-5, with D unresolved. Germline CDR1 and CDR2: MNHNS and SASEGT. The CDR3 spans 13 residues. V lost 10 bases and J lost 3, with 13 bases in between. DNA for the CDR3: TGTGCCACCGGGATGACGGACAATCAGCCCCAGCATTTT. It codes for CATGMTDNQPQHF.

This clonotype has only a few counts. V gene TRBV6-1 combines with J gene TRBJ1-5; D remains ambiguous. V lost 6 bases, J lost 0 bases, and 12 bases lay in between. Per the germline V gene, CDR1 is MNHNS and CDR2 is SASEGT. This CDR3 has 15 amino acids. The CDR3: CASRKARNSNQPQHF. CDR3 bases: TGTGCCAGCAGAAAGGCGAGAAATAGCAATCAGCCCCAGCATTTT.

This clonotype was detected a few times. The rearrangement uses TRBV6-2 or TRBV6-3 and TRBJ1-2; D not resolved. Trimming left V 0 bases short and J 4 bases short, with 12 bases between. Germline assignment: CDR1 MNHEY and CDR2 SVGEGT. The CDR3 is made up of 15 amino acids. The CDR3 DNA is TGTGCCAGCAGTTACTCGGAGCCGGCCCTCTATGGCTACACCTTC. It is translated as CASSYSEPALYGYTF.

This clonotype occurred many times. The chain combines TRBV29-1 with TRBJ1-2; 7 bases align to TRBD1. V was pared by 6 bases and J by 0 bases, with 4 bases of the junction left unmatched. CDR1 and CDR2 from the germline V gene are SQVTM and ANQGSEA. The CDR3 is 13 amino acids. The chain's CDR3 is CSVDRDPNYGYTF. CDR3 in DNA: TGCAGCGTCGACAGGGATCCTAACTATGGCTACACCTTC.

The table lists this clonotype with many counts. This chain connects TRBV4-3 to TRBJ2-3; 7 bases line up with TRBD1. From germline, CDR1 is LGHNA and CDR2 YSLEER. The J segment lost 2 bases and the V segment lost 0 bases, leaving 5 bases of the junction unmatched. CDR3 length: 16 amino acids. The CDR3 DNA reads TGCGCCAGCAGCCAAGAGTGGACAGGCGCCACAGATACGCAGTATTTT. It specifies CASSQEWTGATDTQYF.

This clonotype was counted at least ten times. The gene calls are TRBV4-1 and TRBJ1-1; tentative D call: TRBD1 (5 bases). Germline V CDR1 and CDR2: MGHRA, YSYEKL. This CDR3 is built from 15 residues. V dropped 1 base and J dropped 2 bases, with 11 bases sitting between them. This CDR3 reads CASSQAFRENTEAFF. The DNA of the CDR3 is TGCGCCAGCAGCCAAGCATTCAGGGAAAACACTGAAGCTTTCTTT.

CDR3 residues: CASSLERNTGELFF. Written as DNA, the CDR3 is TGTGCCAGCAGCTTAGAAAGGAACACCGGGGAGCTGTTTTTT. This chain uses TRBV7-9 with TRBJ2-2; the D is unclear. The CDR3 runs 14 residues. V was trimmed by 1 base and J by 1 base, leaving 4 bases between them. CDR1 SEHNR and CDR2 FQNEAQ come from the germline V gene (reference sequence).

This clonotype was seen many times. This chain joins TRBV28 and TRBJ1-2; D may be TRBD1 (5 bases). V was trimmed by 5 bases and J by 8 bases, leaving 21 bases between them. CDR1 and CDR2 (germline): MDHEN, SYDVKM. The CDR3 is 15 amino acids. The CDR3, as DNA: TGTGCCAGCAGTCCCCCGGGGCTAAAGGCTCAGGGCTACACCTTC. This sequence encodes CASSPPGLKAQGYTF.

The genes are TRBV7-8 and TRBJ2-3, with TRBD2 matching 9 bases. Germline V gene sequence: CDR1 SGHVS, CDR2 FQNEAQ. There are 18 residues in the CDR3. V trimming: 3 bases; J trimming: 0 bases; junction bases outside the gene matches: 10. The CDR3 sequence: CASSLRGGVPLSTDTQYF. The CDR3 DNA follows: TGTGCCAGCAGCTTGCGGGGGGGCGTCCCCTTGAGCACAGATACGCAGTATTTT.

The V and J genes are TRBV7-6 and TRBJ2-3; no reliable D call. CDR3 length: 12 amino acids. The V and J ends lost 4 bases and 9 bases respectively, with 11 bases between them. Germline CDR1 reads SGHVS; CDR2 reads FNYEAQ. CDR3 amino acids: CASSSSQWTQYF. CDR3 coding DNA: TGTGCCAGCAGCTCCTCTCAGTGGACGCAGTATTTT.

In this sample, this clonotype turned up a few times. The V call is TRBV5-1, the J call TRBJ2-2; D possibly corresponds to TRBD2 (6 bases). The V and J ends lost 7 bases and 4 bases respectively, with 20 bases between them. The CDR3 runs 16 residues. Per germline, CDR1 SGHRS and CDR2 YFSETQ. The CDR3 DNA follows: TGCGCCAGCGGAGGCGGGATCTCGCCGATCACCGGGGAGCTGTTTTTT. This gives the protein CASGGGISPITGELFF.